This TCR beta chain was documented in a study of shared clonotypes between healthy human individuals. Study details: Three CD4 naive, three CD4 memory, two CD8 naive and one CD8 memory plate were used per donor. Study results and caveats: A reduction in generation probabilities was seen for non-shared clonotypes relative to those shared by all four donors.

About this clone: The antigen remains undetermined.

The donors, all of them Caucasian adults, lived in Nashville, Tennessee. A split of CD4+ cells into CD45RA+ naive and CD45RA-negative memory subsets was performed. Sequenced by immunoSEQ multiplex PCR; TCRdb stores in-frame clones only, minus some. This repertoire shows approximately 2.3 million clones, roughly 93% found once; its top ten account for approximately 0.4%. From germline, CDR1 is MNHEY and CDR2 SMNVEV (reference sequence). Unmatched junction bases numbered 9, after V lost 4 bases and J lost 3 bases. The CDR3 spans 15 residues. The clonotype originates from a man younger than 35 in good health. Some clones in this sample may be carry-over from other donors' samples. The source material was naive CD4+ T cells from PBMCs. Sample subset: CD45RA+ positively selected. The chain joins TRBV27 to TRBJ2-7; 7 positions agree with TRBD1. CDR3 sequence reads: CASSSPLRGHYEQYF. The CDR3 DNA follows: TGTGCCAGCAGTTCTCCCCTAAGGGGGCACTACGAGCAGTACTTC.